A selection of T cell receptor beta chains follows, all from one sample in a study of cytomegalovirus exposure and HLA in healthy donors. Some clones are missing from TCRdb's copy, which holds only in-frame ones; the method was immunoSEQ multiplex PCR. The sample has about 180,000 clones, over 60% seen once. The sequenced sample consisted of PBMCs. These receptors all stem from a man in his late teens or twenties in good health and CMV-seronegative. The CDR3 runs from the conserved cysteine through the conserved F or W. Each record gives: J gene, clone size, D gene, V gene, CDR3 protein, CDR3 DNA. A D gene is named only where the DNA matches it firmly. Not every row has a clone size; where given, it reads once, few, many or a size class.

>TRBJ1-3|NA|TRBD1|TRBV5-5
CASSSGTGGNTIYF
TGTGCCAGCAGCTCCGGGACAGGAGGAAACACCATATATTTT
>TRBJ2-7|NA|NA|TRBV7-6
CASSSGTLSSYEQYF
TGTGCCAGCAGCTCCGGGACTCTAAGCTCCTACGAGCAGTACTTC
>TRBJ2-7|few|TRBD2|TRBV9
CASSASGRASYEQYF
TGTGCCAGCAGCGCTAGCGGGAGGGCCTCCTACGAGCAGTACTTC
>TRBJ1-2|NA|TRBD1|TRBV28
CASSPSGQGAYGYTF
TGTGCCAGCAGTCCCTCGGGACAGGGGGCCTATGGCTACACCTTC
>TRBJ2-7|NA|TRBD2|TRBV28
CASTLPRPSRTSGDHEQYF
TGTGCCAGCACATTACCCCGTCCCTCAAGGACTAGCGGGGATCACGAGCAGTACTTC
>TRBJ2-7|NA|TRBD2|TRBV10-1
CASSQAGAYEQYF
TGCGCCAGCAGTCAAGCGGGAGCCTACGAGCAGTACTTC
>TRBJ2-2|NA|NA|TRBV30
CFFNQKAAYEELFF
TGTTTTTTCAACCAGAAGGCGGCATACGAGGAGCTGTTTTTT
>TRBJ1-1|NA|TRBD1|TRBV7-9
CASSPWTGPNTEAFF
TGTGCCAGCAGCCCCTGGACAGGGCCGAACACTGAAGCTTTCTTT
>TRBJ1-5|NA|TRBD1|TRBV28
CASSLGQHNQPQHF
TGTGCCAGCAGTTTGGGACAGCACAATCAGCCCCAGCATTTT
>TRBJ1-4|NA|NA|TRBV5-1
CASSLDSSYEKLFF
TGCGCCAGCAGCTTGGACTCGTCGTATGAAAAACTGTTTTTT
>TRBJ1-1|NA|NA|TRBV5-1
CASSLAKPRDWNTEAFF
TGCGCCAGCAGCTTGGCCAAACCGAGGGATTGGAACACTGAAGCTTTCTTT
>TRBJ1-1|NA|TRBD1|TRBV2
CASSEQGTVDTEAFF
TGTGCCAGCAGTGAGCAAGGGACAGTAGACACTGAAGCTTTCTTT
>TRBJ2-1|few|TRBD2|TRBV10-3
CAITALAGEKQFF
TGTGCCATCACTGCATTAGCGGGAGAAAAGCAGTTCTTC
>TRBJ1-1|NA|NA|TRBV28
CASSHIYGTPIMGTEAFF
TGTGCCAGCAGTCATATCTACGGGACTCCGATCATGGGCACTGAAGCTTTCTTT
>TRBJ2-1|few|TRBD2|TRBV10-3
CAISAPSGRYNEQFF
TGTGCCATCAGTGCTCCTAGCGGGCGCTACAATGAGCAGTTCTTC
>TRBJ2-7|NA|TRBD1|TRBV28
CASSFRVTGRVSGEQYF
TGTGCCAGCAGTTTTCGGGTGACAGGGAGAGTGTCTGGCGAGCAGTACTTC
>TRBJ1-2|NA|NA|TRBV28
CASSGQSTNYGYTF
TGTGCCAGCAGCGGACAGTCGACTAACTATGGCTACACCTTC
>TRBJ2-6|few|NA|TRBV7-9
CASSLRRASGANVLTF
TGTGCCAGCAGCTTAAGGAGGGCCTCTGGGGCCAACGTCCTGACTTTC
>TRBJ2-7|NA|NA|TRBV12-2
CASRLPSRQGGYEQYF
TGTGCAAGTCGCCTACCGTCTCGACAGGGGGGATACGAGCAGTACTTC
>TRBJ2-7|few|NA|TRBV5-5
CASSFPGSGSFFEQYF
TGTGCCAGCAGCTTCCCGGGGTCCGGCTCCTTCTTCGAGCAGTACTTC
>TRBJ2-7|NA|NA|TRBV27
CASSFLSYEQYF
TGTGCCAGCAGTTTCCTATCCTACGAGCAGTACTTC
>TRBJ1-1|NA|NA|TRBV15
CATSSPAHRGNTEAFF
TGTGCCACCAGCAGCCCAGCGCATAGGGGGAACACTGAAGCTTTCTTT
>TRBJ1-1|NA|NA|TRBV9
CASKSGGRNTEAFF
TGTGCCAGCAAGTCCGGAGGCCGGAACACTGAAGCTTTCTTT
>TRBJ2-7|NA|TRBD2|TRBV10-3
CAIRDPRLAGGSSYEQYF
TGTGCCATCAGGGACCCCCGACTAGCGGGGGGGAGCTCCTACGAGCAGTACTTC
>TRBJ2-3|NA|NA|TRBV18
CASSLDAWGLTDTQYF
TGTGCCAGCTCACTCGACGCCTGGGGGCTCACAGATACGCAGTATTTT
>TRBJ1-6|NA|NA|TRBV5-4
CASSQNEQGSRSPLHF
TGTGCCAGCAGCCAAAATGAACAGGGTTCACGCTCACCCCTCCACTTT
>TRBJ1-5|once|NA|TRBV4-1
CASSTRDLPVPQHF
TGCGCCAGCAGCACCCGGGACTTGCCTGTGCCCCAGCATTTT
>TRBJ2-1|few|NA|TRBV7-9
CASTRGERPYNEQFF
TGTGCCAGCACCCGAGGTGAGCGGCCCTACAATGAGCAGTTCTTC